This entry lists 5 T cell receptor beta chains sequenced from one sample in a study of cytomegalovirus exposure and HLA in healthy donors. PCR used 60 Vbeta primers and 13 Jbeta primers. Clones were read by immunoSEQ multiplex PCR, and TCRdb kept only the in-frame ones, dropping some. In the table there are about 120,000 clones, roughly 66% of which are singletons. The source material was PBMCs. These receptors came from a woman younger than 45 in good health and CMV-seronegative.

The V call is TRBV4-2, the J call TRBJ1-3, with 11 bases matching TRBD1. Trimming cost V 6 bases and J 2 bases; bases outside gene matches: 9. Germline loops: CDR1 LGHNA, CDR2 YNFKEQ. The CDR3 runs to 17 residues. The CDR3 region is CASRPGTGGVTGNTIYF. The CDR3 DNA reads as TGTGCCAGCAGACCCGGGACAGGGGGGGTCACTGGAAACACCATATATTTT.

This clone appeared once. The rearrangement joins TRBV28 to TRBJ2-7; no firm D call. V was trimmed by 3 bases and J by 0 bases, leaving 9 bases between them. Germline V CDR1 and CDR2: MDHEN, SYDVKM. The CDR3 has 14 amino acids. Here the CDR3 reads CASSFPSGSYEQYF. CDR3 coding DNA: TGTGCCAGCAGTTTCCCCTCGGGCTCCTACGAGCAGTACTTC.

The chain joins TRBV27 to TRBJ2-7; D unresolved. There are 14 residues in the CDR3. V lost 3 bases, J lost 5 bases, and 14 bases lay in between. CDR1 and CDR2 from the germline V gene are MNHEY and SMNVEV (reference sequence). The CDR3 DNA follows: TGTGCCAGCAGTTTGTGGCAAGATCGAAACGAGCAGTACTTC. It specifies CASSLWQDRNEQYF.

The chain uses TRBV5-1 and TRBJ2-2; D remains unclear. There are 14 residues in the CDR3. V lost 0 bases and J 6 bases, leaving 9 bases between the germline ends. Germline loops: CDR1 SGHRS, CDR2 YFSETQ. The CDR3 DNA reads TGCGCCAGCAGCTTGGCCGGAGTGGCCGGGGAGCTGTTTTTT. Protein product: CASSLAGVAGELFF. Filled out from reference TRBV5-1 and TRBJ2-2, the complete variable domain reads KAGVTQTPRYLIKTRGQQVTLSCSPISGHRSVSWYQQTPGQGLQFLFEYFSETQRNKGNFPGRFSGRQFSNSRSEMNVSTLELGDSALYLCASSLAGVAGELFFGEGSRLTVL.

V is TRBV18 and J is TRBJ2-7; a possible D gene is TRBD2 (6 bases). Germline loops: CDR1 KGHSH, CDR2 LQKENI. V was trimmed by 1 base and J by 0 bases, leaving 10 bases between them. The CDR3 length is 15 residues. The CDR3 nucleotides are TGTGCCAGCTCACCACAGGGAGGCAGCTCCTACGAGCAGTACTTC. It yields the protein CASSPQGGSSYEQYF.